This TCR beta chain came from a study of T cells after yellow fever vaccination. This clonotype was counted between two and nine times. TCRdb re-derived calls from the 5' RACE reads in MiXCR, one entry per CDR3 protein. This sample has 500,000 to 650,000 distinct CDR3 sequences, with 9% to 15% found just once. This specimen consisted of PBMCs, obtained on the day of the yellow fever booster vaccination. The clonotype originates from a man in his thirties or forties who received the YFV17D yellow fever vaccine.

Here the CDR3 DNA reads TGTGCCAGCAGTTACTTTCCCGTTAACTATGGCTACACCTTC. Encoded protein: CASSYFPVNYGYTF. This rearrangement joins TRBV6-5 to TRBJ1-2; D uncertain. Germline lookup yields CDR1 MNHEY and CDR2 SVGAGI. Trimming pared 1 base from V and 1 base from J, leaving 7 bases between. The CDR3 is 14 residues long.